The clone carrying this TCR beta chain was observed at least ten times. Its antigen remains unidentified. This entry is derived from a study of post-analysis software for immune sequencing data. General study findings and limits: Controls showed lower frequencies than patients for roughly five TRBV segments, and TRBV5-6, TRBV5-1 and TRBV20-1 were among these.

Unique molecular identifiers tagged the TCR beta cDNA libraries. Roughly 490,000 cDNA molecules came from approximately 1 to 10 million T cells. One entry per CDR3 protein, called by TCRdb with MiXCR from the PCR reads. The sample contains about 770,000 distinct CDR3 sequences, under 60% of which appear only once. V was pared by 2 bases and J by 1 base, with 18 bases between. Germline V lookup: CDR1 SGHDT, CDR2 YYEEEE. This CDR3 has 17 residues. This rearrangement joins TRBV5-6 to TRBJ1-1; unclear D gene. The source of this sequence is a girl between 5 and 17 years old with multiple sclerosis. Input material: blood. CDR3 DNA sequence: TGTGCCAGCAGCTTCGAGGGCGACTTCGGAGGGAACACTGAAGCTTTCTTT. This encodes CASSFEGDFGGNTEAFF.